This T cell receptor beta chain derives from a study of early T cells in non-severe SARS-CoV-2 infection. For the study at large: The authors sequenced bulk RNA from unsorted whole blood, leaving chains unpaired.

About this clonotype: Its antigen is not known.

Whole-study results and caveats: In VDJdb matching, anti-spike CD8 responses were favored while private and CD4 specificities went missing.

CDR3 length: 17 amino acids. Germline-derived CDR1 and CDR2 are SQVTM and ANQGSEA. V lost 3 bases and J lost 0; bases outside the gene matches: 5. Attachment of unique molecular identifiers to individual cDNA molecules was performed. One entry per CDR3 protein, called by TCRdb with MiXCR from the 5' RACE reads. Of roughly 80,000 distinct CDR3 sequences in the sample, over 5% were seen once. This clonotype was sampled from an adult who was a healthcare worker with PCR-confirmed SARS-CoV-2 infection or an uninfected control (not recorded which). Sample: whole blood. The chain is built from TRBV29-1 and TRBJ2-1, with 13 bases fitting TRBD2. In nucleotides, the CDR3 is TGCAGCGTTGACGGACTAGCGGGGGACCTCTCCTACAATGAGCAGTTCTTC. Residues: CSVDGLAGDLSYNEQFF.